The rows below give T cell receptor beta chains drawn from one sample of a study of blood T cell dynamics during melanoma immunotherapy. Sequenced by immunoSEQ multiplex PCR; TCRdb stores in-frame clones only, minus some. The sample holds 590 or so clones, roughly four fifths seen once. The sample here was blood, taken from a patient treated with checkpoint blockade. Receptor source: a human donor with melanoma. Some clones in this sample may be carry-over from other donors' samples. Both conserved end residues are part of each CDR3. A D gene is named only where the DNA matches it firmly. Clone sizes are given selectively: once, few, many, or a class where the clone is expanded.

j_gene	d_gene	v_gene	abundance	CDR3nt	CDR3aa
TRBJ1-1	-	TRBV10-3	-	TGTGCCATCAGTGAGTCGGGACCCCCGAACACTGAAGCTTTCTTT	CAISESGPPNTEAFF
TRBJ1-4	-	TRBV5-1	-	TGCGCCAGCAGCGTTGACTCGGGACGGGATGTTGAAAAACTGTTTTTT	CASSVDSGRDVEKLFF
TRBJ1-3	-	TRBV6-1	-	TGTGCCAGCAGTGAATCCTCACTGTTGGGAAACACCATATATTTT	CASSESSLLGNTIYF
TRBJ1-6	-	TRBV18	-	TGTGCCAGCTCACCGGGACTGTCGAATTCACCCCTCCACTTT	CASSPGLSNSPLHF
TRBJ1-1	-	TRBV6-1	-	TGTGCCAGCAGTGAACTTCGAGACCGAGAGAACCCTGAAGCTTTCTTT	CASSELRDRENPEAFF
TRBJ2-7	TRBD2	TRBV7-2	-	TGTGCCAGCAGTCTCTCTTCGTATAGCGGGGGGCGTTTAGACGAGCAGTACTTC	CASSLSSYSGGRLDEQYF
TRBJ1-5	-	TRBV29-1	-	TGCAGCGTAGGGCAAGCAGATCAGCCCCAGCATTTT	CSVGQADQPQHF
TRBJ1-2	TRBD1	TRBV7-6	-	TGTGCCAGCAGCTTAGCGCAGGGGGGCCCTAATGGCTACACCTTC	CASSLAQGGPNGYTF
TRBJ2-7	-	TRBV21-1	-	TGTGCCAGCAGCGGGATCGGGGGGGGTAGCTCCTACGAGCAGTACTTC	CASSGIGGGSSYEQYF
TRBJ1-3	-	TRBV5-6	-	TGTGCCAGCAGCTTGGTCGGGACGGGAAACACCATATATTTT	CASSLVGTGNTIYF
TRBJ1-5	TRBD1	TRBV2	-	TGTGCCAGCAGTGAAGCGCGGGACAGGGATCAGCCCCAGCATTTT	CASSEARDRDQPQHF
TRBJ2-5	-	TRBV19	-	TGTGCCAGTAGACGAAACCAAGAGACCCAGTACTTC	CASRRNQETQYF
TRBJ2-7	-	TRBV7-2	few	TGTGCCAGCAGCATAAGTGGGGCTAGCGCGACCTACGAGCAGTACTTC	CASSISGASATYEQYF
TRBJ2-2	TRBD1	TRBV5-5	-	TGTGCCAGCAGCTTGGGACAGGGGTCACGATTAGGCGGGGAGCTGTTTTTT	CASSLGQGSRLGGELFF
TRBJ1-2	TRBD1	TRBV19	-	TGTGCCAGTAGTATCCCCGGGACAGCCGGTGGCTACACCTTC	CASSIPGTAGGYTF
TRBJ2-1	-	TRBV7-9	-	TGTGCCAGCAGCTTAGGGGTAGGCAATGAGCAGTTCTTC	CASSLGVGNEQFF
TRBJ1-2	-	TRBV29-1	hyperexpanded	TGCAGCGTTGTACAGGGAGAACGTATCTATGGCTACACCTTC	CSVVQGERIYGYTF
TRBJ2-7	-	TRBV11-3	-	TGTGCCAGCAGCTTAGTGGGGGGCAGGGGTCCCTCCTACGAGCAGTACTTC	CASSLVGGRGPSYEQYF
TRBJ2-7	-	TRBV7-9	hyperexpanded	TGTGCCAGCAGCTTAGCTTCGGGTTCCTACGAGCAGTACTTC	CASSLASGSYEQYF
TRBJ1-2	TRBD1	TRBV7-8	-	TGTGCCAGCAGCTTAGTTACAGGGGGCCTCGGTGGCTACACCTTC	CASSLVTGGLGGYTF
TRBJ2-1	-	TRBV7-2	-	TGTGCCAGCAGCCCCTCTCGCTATGAGCAGTTCTTC	CASSPSRYEQFF
TRBJ2-1	TRBD1	TRBV4-1	-	TGCGCCAGCAGCCAAGACGTCTCGGACAGGGGGTGTGAGCAGTTCTTC	CASSQDVSDRGCEQFF
TRBJ1-2	-	TRBV15	-	TGTGCCACCAGCAGCCTCCTGGGGGTCCGTGGCTACACCTTC	CATSSLLGVRGYTF
TRBJ1-5	TRBD1	TRBV7-9	-	TGTGCCAGCAGCTCCCTCGATTCCGGGACAGGGGGCGGTCAGCCCCAGCATTTT	CASSSLDSGTGGGQPQHF
TRBJ2-1	-	TRBV9	once	TGTGCCAGCAGCGTAGGAACAGGGTATCTTGAGCAGTTCTTC	CASSVGTGYLEQFF
TRBJ2-7	TRBD2	TRBV4-2	-	TGTGCCAGCAGCCAAGAAGCATCGGCGGGGGAGGGCGAGCAGTACTTC	CASSQEASAGEGEQYF